The source of this TCR beta chain is a study of metastatic and nonmetastatic thyroid tumors. There were no patients who had received any treatment before thyroid surgery. V lost 1 base to trimming and J lost 4 bases, with 11 bases between them. The CDR3 runs to 16 residues. The germline V gene encodes CDR1 MDHEN and CDR2 SYDVKM. By share, this clone ranks as medium-sized. Its antigen is not identified. TCRdb ran MiXCR on the PCR reads. Among fewer than 20,000 clones, around 14% were seen once, and the ten largest hold approximately 15%. General study results and limits: Across blood and tumor, TCR beta diversity in malignant thyroid tumors was reportedly significantly higher than in benign nodules.

Input material: blood. This TCR derives from a female donor with papillary thyroid cancer or a benign thyroid nodule (not recorded which). Some clones in this sample may be carry-over from other donors' samples. This chain connects TRBV28 to TRBJ2-6; D may match TRBD1 or TRBD2 (5 bases each). CDR3 sequence reads: CASSLLWGSGANVLTF. CDR3 in DNA: TGTGCCAGCAGTTTATTGTGGGGGAGCGGGGCCAACGTCCTGACTTTC.